Listed here are 20 T cell receptor beta chains from one sample, sequenced in a study of blood T cell repertoires in COVID-19. TCRdb's copy holds only in-frame clones and misses some; the assay was immunoSEQ multiplex PCR. The sample has about 180,000 clones; more than 85% are singletons. Sequencing was done on a sample of PBMCs or T cells enriched from blood (not recorded which). Source of these receptors: a human donor with acute COVID-19. The donor label of this sample is uncertain.

V gene TRBV14 combines with J gene TRBJ1-1; D not certain. Trimming took 0 bases from V and 3 from J, leaving 11 bases between them. The CDR3 is 15 amino acids. Germline CDR1 SGHDN, CDR2 FVKESK. The CDR3 protein is CASSQDPGRYTEAFF. CDR3 nucleotide sequence: TGTGCCAGCAGCCAAGATCCGGGTAGATACACTGAAGCTTTCTTT.

This clone has just a few counts. V gene TRBV5-5 combines with J gene TRBJ1-4; TRBD1 matches at 9 bases. Germline assignment: CDR1 SGHKS and CDR2 YYEKEE (reference sequence). Trimming removed 4 bases from V and 4 bases from J; junction bases left unmatched: 5. CDR3 length: 15 residues. The CDR3 nucleotides read TGTGCCAGCAGCCCCAGGACAGGGGATAATGAAAAACTGTTTTTT. It translates to CASSPRTGDNEKLFF. Based on the CDR3 plus reference TRBV5-5 and TRBJ1-4, the full variable domain is DAGVTQSPTHLIKTRGQQVTLRCSPISGHKSVSWYQQVLGQGPQFIFQYYEKEERGRGNFPDRFSARQFPNYSSELNVNALLLGDSALYLCASSPRTGDNEKLFFGSGTQLSVL.

The V call is TRBV30, the J call TRBJ1-6, with 7 bases aligning to TRBD1. Germline assignment: CDR1 GTSNPN and CDR2 SVGIG (reference sequence). The V segment lost 5 bases and the J segment 6 bases; nucleotides outside the gene matches: 16. The CDR3 is made up of 17 amino acids. The chain's CDR3 is CAWLHDDWDSPNSPLHF. CDR3 DNA sequence: TGTGCCTGGCTCCACGACGATTGGGACAGCCCTAATTCACCCCTCCACTTT.

The J gene is TRBJ1-4, the V gene TRBV29-1; D ambiguous. Germline CDR1 SQVTM, CDR2 ANQGSEA. This CDR3 comprises 15 residues. V was cut by 1 base and J by 1 base, with 10 bases left in between. The CDR3 DNA sequence: TGCAGCGTTGAAGTGATACTGAGAACTAATGAAAAACTGTTTTTT. It is translated as CSVEVILRTNEKLFF.

Only one count was recorded for this clone. The V gene is TRBV5-1, the J gene TRBJ2-1, with 14 bases that match TRBD2. J lost 10 bases, V lost 2 bases, and 8 bases had no gene match. The CDR3 runs to 16 residues. Germline CDR1 SGHRS, CDR2 YFSETQ. The CDR3 DNA reads TGCGCCAGCAGCTTCCAAGGGACTAGCGGGGGCGGCGAGCAGTTCTTC. As protein: CASSFQGTSGGGEQFF. The complete variable domain, with remaining parts taken from reference TRBV5-1 and TRBJ2-1, reads KAGVTQTPRYLIKTRGQQVTLSCSPISGHRSVSWYQQTPGQGLQFLFEYFSETQRNKGNFPGRFSGRQFSNSRSEMNVSTLELGDSALYLCASSFQGTSGGGEQFFGPGTRLTVL.

This clone has more than one count but fewer than ten. Here the CDR3 DNA reads TGTGCTAGTGCAATACAGGGGACGACGCCCCTCCACTTT. Translated, it gives CASAIQGTTPLHF. V gene TRBV12-5 combines with J gene TRBJ1-6; 7 bases agree with TRBD1. Germline trimming cut 7 bases from V and 13 bases from J; bases unmatched to any gene: 10. The germline gives CDR1 LGHNT, CDR2 FRNRAP. The CDR3 contains 13 residues.

The genes are TRBV4-3 and TRBJ2-3, with 11 nucleotides matching TRBD2. Looked up from germline, CDR1 is LGHNA and CDR2 is YSLEER. V was clipped by 0 bases and J by 4 bases; unmatched bases: 9. The CDR3 consists of 18 residues. This chain's CDR3 is CASSQERLAGGLADTQYF. The CDR3, as DNA: TGCGCCAGCAGCCAAGAACGGCTAGCGGGGGGACTGGCAGATACGCAGTATTTT.

This chain connects TRBV7-8 to TRBJ1-1; D may be TRBD1 (6 bases). V shed 1 base and J shed 1 base, with 13 bases lying between them. In germline, CDR1 is SGHVS, CDR2 FQNEAQ. This CDR3 is built from 16 residues. In nucleotides, the CDR3 is TGTGCCAGCAGCTTAGTTGGCAGGGGATCGAACACTGAAGCTTTCTTT. It codes for CASSLVGRGSNTEAFF.

The chain employs TRBV6-5 and TRBJ1-1; D remains unclear. The CDR3 sequence is 15 residues long. CDR1 and CDR2 from the germline V gene are MNHEY and SVGAGI. Trimming cost V 0 bases and J 0 bases, with 8 bases left between them. DNA for the CDR3: TGTGCCAGCAGTTACTCGGGAGGATTGAACACTGAAGCTTTCTTT. It is translated as CASSYSGGLNTEAFF.

The V and J genes are TRBV5-6 and TRBJ1-2; 7 bases align to TRBD1. CDR3 length equals 15 residues. Germline trimming cut 5 bases from V and 0 bases from J; bases unmatched to any gene: 7. CDR1 is SGHDT, CDR2 YYEEEE, per germline. The CDR3, as DNA: TGTGCCAGCAGAGAAAAAGGGACAGCTAACTATGGCTACACCTTC. Translation: CASREKGTANYGYTF.

The rearrangement uses TRBV24-1 and TRBJ2-5, with no clear D. The CDR3 totals 17 residues. V was trimmed by 1 base and J by 2 bases, leaving 16 bases between them. Germline V gene data show CDR1 as KGHDR and CDR2 as SFDVKD. This CDR3 is CATSDFWAEQGQETQYF. The DNA of the CDR3 is TGTGCCACCAGTGATTTTTGGGCAGAGCAAGGTCAAGAGACCCAGTACTTC.

This clone was detected only a few times. V usage is TRBV27 and J usage is TRBJ2-2, with 11 bases that match TRBD2. The CDR3 is 14 amino acids. The V gene's germline CDR1 is MNHEY and CDR2 SMNVEV (reference sequence). J lost 9 bases, V lost 5 bases, and 5 bases had no gene match. The CDR3 reads CASSLAGGPRELFF. CDR3 DNA sequence: TGTGCCAGCAGTCTAGCGGGGGGCCCTCGGGAGCTGTTTTTT.

The chain carries TRBV10-3 and TRBJ2-5, with D unclear. The CDR3 contains 14 residues. The V end was cut by 0 bases, the J end by 3 bases, with 8 bases between. The V gene's germline CDR1 is ENHRY and CDR2 SYGVKD. The CDR3 DNA sequence: TGTGCCATCAGTGAGTCGACTCGGGAAGAGACCCAGTACTTC. Translation gives CAISESTREETQYF.

This sequence joins TRBV10-3 and TRBJ2-5, with D perhaps TRBD2 (5 bases). CDR1 is ENHRY, CDR2 SYGVKD, per germline. The CDR3 has 12 amino acids. V lost 2 bases and J 5 bases, leaving 6 bases between the germline ends. The CDR3 sequence is CAISETGETQYF. CDR3 DNA: TGTGCCATCAGTGAGACGGGGGAGACCCAGTACTTC.

This chain uses TRBV4-1 with TRBJ1-5; D is ambiguous. CDR1 and CDR2 from the germline V gene are MGHRA and YSYEKL. The CDR3 length is 15 residues. Trimming pared 0 bases from V and 0 bases from J, leaving 6 bases between. The CDR3 sequence: CASSQDRGSNQPQHF. In DNA, the CDR3 is TGCGCCAGCAGCCAAGATCGGGGTAGCAATCAGCCCCAGCATTTT.

The chain links TRBV5-4 to TRBJ2-1, with 8 nucleotides matching TRBD2. The CDR3 loop spans 16 amino acids. Unmatched junction bases numbered 11, after V lost 4 bases and J lost 5 bases. Germline-derived CDR1 and CDR2 are SGHNT and YYREEE (reference sequence). The CDR3 nucleotides read TGTGCCAGCAGCACAGGATTAGCGGGGCGACACAATGAGCAGTTCTTC. This translates into CASSTGLAGRHNEQFF.

This clone was observed once. The rearrangement joins TRBV18 to TRBJ1-1, with a tentative D call TRBD1 (6 bases). CDR3 length equals 15 residues. V shed 3 bases and J shed 1 base, with 12 bases lying between them. Germline V gene sequence: CDR1 KGHSH, CDR2 LQKENI. The CDR3 reads CASSPPGRGNTEAFF. The CDR3 region has the DNA TGTGCCAGCTCACCCCCGGGCAGGGGGAACACTGAAGCTTTCTTT.

This rearrangement joins TRBV19 to TRBJ2-6; 8 bases align to TRBD1. CDR1 LNHDA and CDR2 SQIVND come from the germline V gene (reference sequence). After removal of 4 bases from V and 0 bases from J, the junction contained 11 bases not matched to a gene. The CDR3 length is 19 residues. The DNA of the CDR3 is TGTGCCAGTAGTAGTATTTTTAGGGACAGGAGCTCTGGGGCCAACGTCCTGACTTTC. It yields the protein CASSSIFRDRSSGANVLTF.

This clone has just one count. The chain has TRBV6-5 and TRBJ2-7, with 7 bases fitting TRBD1. Germline V gene data show CDR1 as MNHEY and CDR2 as SVGAGI. CDR3 size: 12 residues. V lost 6 bases, J lost 3 bases, and 2 bases stayed unmatched. This CDR3 is CASSRQGYEQYF. CDR3 DNA: TGTGCCAGCAGCCGACAGGGCTACGAGCAGTACTTC.

J is TRBJ1-6 and V is TRBV12-5, with 7 nucleotides matching TRBD1. This CDR3 is built from 14 residues. The V and J ends lost 5 bases and 10 bases, in that order; junction bases with no gene match: 8. Germline-derived CDR1 and CDR2 are LGHNT and FRNRAP. For the CDR3, the DNA is TGTGCTAGTGGTCCACAGGGGATTCAGTCACCCCTCCACTTT. Translated: CASGPQGIQSPLHF.